The source of this T cell receptor beta chain is a study of blood T cell repertoires in COVID-19. The length of the CDR3 is 16 residues. Germline CDR1 SNHLY, CDR2 FYNNEI. The trim removed 7 bases at V and 0 bases at J, leaving 10 bases unmatched. Sequencing used immunoSEQ multiplex PCR; TCRdb keeps in-frame clones, though not all of them. The sample lists 200,000 to 250,000 clones; 82% were seen once. This sequence originates from a woman of 80 years or more with acute or convalescent COVID-19. The V call is TRBV2, the J call TRBJ2-7; 9 nucleotides align to TRBD2. The sequenced material came from peripheral blood. The DNA for the CDR3 is TGTGCCAGCAACCGCCTCAGCGGGGGGCCCTCCTACGAGCAGTACTTC. This encodes CASNRLSGGPSYEQYF.